The TCR beta chain described here comes from a study of T cell responses to AZD1222 COVID-19 vaccine. Study-wide results and limits: Most donors were white British, females outnumbered males, and clonal diversity was possibly underestimated.

TCRdb's table, derived via immunoSEQ multiplex PCR, lists solely in-frame clones and lacks some. The sample yields about 130,000 clones, 85% to 90% seen once. Turning to this clone: What it recognizes is unknown.

The germline CDR1 and CDR2 sequences are MNHNS and SASEGT. V shed 3 bases and J 4 bases; nucleotides not matched to a gene: 6. This CDR3 contains 16 residues. The source was peripheral blood, collected on day 0 of AZD1222 vaccination. This receptor was taken from an adult in good health. This chain joins TRBV6-1 and TRBJ1-6; TRBD1 matches 7 bases. CDR3 amino acids: CASSDLGGAYNSPLHF. The CDR3 DNA sequence: TGTGCCAGCAGTGACCTAGGGGGCGCATATAATTCACCCCTCCACTTT.